Listed below are T cell receptor beta chains from one sample, sequenced in a study of Graves' ophthalmopathy and Graves' hyperthyroidism. TCRdb re-called the multiplex PCR reads through MiXCR, storing one row per CDR3 protein. The sample yields some 350,000 distinct CDR3 sequences, about a sixth seen once. The sample comprised peripheral blood. The source of these receptors is an adult woman with stable Graves' hyperthyroidism. Both conserved end residues are part of each CDR3. Fields, in order: clone size, D gene, V gene, J gene, CDR3 protein, CDR3 DNA. D genes are given only for firm matches. Clone size appears in some rows only: once, few, many, or a class for an expanded clone.

.,TRBD1,TRBV3-1,TRBJ1-1,CASSLRGQGTEAFF,TGTGCCAGCAGTCTCAGGGGGCAGGGCACTGAAGCTTTCTTT
many,.,TRBV28,TRBJ1-5,CASSIPVEGGQPQHF,TGTGCCAGCAGTATCCCCGTCGAAGGAGGTCAGCCCCAGCATTTT
many,.,TRBV28,TRBJ2-2,CASSSGTEDTGELFF,TGTGCCAGCAGTTCCGGGACTGAGGACACCGGGGAGCTGTTTTTT
many,.,TRBV7-9,TRBJ1-1,CASSPNAGFGTEAFF,TGTGCCAGCAGCCCCAACGCAGGGTTTGGGACTGAAGCTTTCTTT
.,TRBD1,TRBV6-1,TRBJ1-1,CASNRDRGLTEAFF,TGTGCCAGCAACCGGGACAGGGGGCTCACTGAAGCTTTCTTT
many,TRBD1,TRBV12-3/TRBV12-4,TRBJ2-7,CASSPRQGLELWEQYF,TGTGCCAGCAGTCCTCGACAGGGGTTGGAATTGTGGGAGCAGTACTTC
.,.,TRBV20-1,TRBJ2-7,CSARGHAYEQYF,TGCAGTGCTAGAGGGCACGCCTACGAGCAGTACTTC
many,TRBD2,TRBV29-1,TRBJ2-7,CSVLSGLAGSYEQYF,TGCAGCGTTCTCTCGGGACTAGCGGGCTCCTACGAGCAGTACTTC
.,.,TRBV6-1,TRBJ2-5,CASSPGPSDGETQYF,TGTGCCAGCTCACCGGGACCGAGCGATGGAGAGACCCAGTACTTC
many,.,TRBV7-2,TRBJ1-1,CASSLPGGRNTEAFF,TGTGCCAGCAGCCTACCAGGAGGGAGGAACACTGAAGCTTTCTTT
many,.,TRBV14,TRBJ2-4,CASSQDRTGQEYF,TGTGCCAGCAGCCAAGATAGGACGGGACAAGAGTACTTC
many,TRBD2,TRBV27,TRBJ2-7,CASSFGSGSSYEQYF,TGTGCCAGCAGTTTTGGTAGCGGGAGCTCCTACGAGCAGTACTTC
.,.,TRBV9,TRBJ2-5,CASSALTGKETQYF,TGTGCCAGCAGCGCGTTAACAGGGAAAGAGACCCAGTACTTC
many,TRBD1,TRBV14,TRBJ2-7,CASSPQGTSEQYF,TGTGCCAGCAGCCCACAGGGGACCTCCGAGCAGTACTTC
many,.,TRBV6-5,TRBJ2-7,CASGMYYEQYF,TGTGCCAGCGGAATGTACTACGAGCAGTACTTC
many,.,TRBV20-1,TRBJ2-7,CSAGLGGEQYF,TGCAGTGCTGGGTTGGGCGGAGAGCAGTACTTC
many,TRBD2,TRBV12-3/TRBV12-4,TRBJ2-2,CASSHSGRARAGELFF,TGTGCCAGCAGCCATAGCGGGAGGGCCAGGGCCGGGGAGCTGTTTTTT
once,TRBD1,TRBV28,TRBJ1-5,CASSPLGQVRNHPQHF,TGTGCCAGCAGTCCACTGGGACAGGTCCGGAATCATCCCCAGCATTTT
many,.,TRBV12-3/TRBV12-4,TRBJ1-1,CASSLGGIHTEAFF,TGTGCCAGCAGTTTAGGGGGTATTCACACTGAAGCTTTCTTT
.,.,TRBV4-3,TRBJ2-7,CASSSWTAAYEQYF,TGCGCCAGCAGCTCGTGGACAGCCGCCTACGAGCAGTACTTC
many,TRBD1,TRBV12-3/TRBV12-4,TRBJ1-1,CASSSRTGISEAFF,TGTGCCAGCAGTTCCCGGACAGGTATATCTGAAGCTTTCTTT
many,.,TRBV7-8,TRBJ2-7,CASSQSSGSYEQYF,TGTGCCAGCAGCCAAAGCTCAGGGTCCTACGAGCAGTACTTC
many,TRBD1,TRBV20-1,TRBJ2-7,CSARGRDRVYEQYF,TGCAGTGCTAGAGGGCGGGACAGGGTCTACGAGCAGTACTTC
few,.,TRBV5-1,TRBJ1-2,CASSLVRARSGYTF,TGCGCCAGCAGCTTGGTCCGGGCACGGAGTGGCTACACCTTC
many,.,TRBV2,TRBJ1-4,CASSVRRSTNEKLFF,TGTGCCAGCAGTGTCCGGAGGTCAACTAATGAAAAACTGTTTTTT
many,.,TRBV25-1,TRBJ1-2,CASSSALSNYGYTF,TGTGCCAGCAGTTCGGCCCTATCTAACTATGGCTACACCTTC
few,TRBD1,TRBV24-1,TRBJ2-6,CATSPSTGVYSGANVLTF,TGTGCCACCAGTCCCTCGACAGGGGTGTACTCTGGGGCCAACGTCCTGACTTTC
few,.,TRBV2,TRBJ2-2,CASVLDANTGELFF,TGTGCCAGCGTTCTTGACGCGAACACCGGGGAGCTGTTTTTT
many,TRBD2,TRBV19,TRBJ2-5,CASSEASGIRQTQYF,TGTGCCAGTAGTGAAGCTAGCGGGATCCGACAGACCCAGTACTTC
many,TRBD2,TRBV2,TRBJ2-2,CASRLAGSTGELFF,TGTGCCAGCCGCCTAGCGGGGAGTACCGGGGAGCTGTTTTTT
.,TRBD1,TRBV5-1,TRBJ2-7,CASSLDPQGAREQYF,TGCGCCAGCAGCTTGGATCCCCAGGGGGCGCGCGAGCAGTACTTC
many,TRBD2,TRBV20-1,TRBJ2-5,CSAPLPGGETQYF,TGCAGTGCCCCTCTGCCGGGGGGAGAGACCCAGTACTTC
.,.,TRBV6-2/TRBV6-3,TRBJ2-5,CAISPGRQETQYF,TGTGCCATATCCCCGGGACGACAAGAGACCCAGTACTTC
many,TRBD1,TRBV6-2/TRBV6-3,TRBJ1-5,CATTDRRDQPQHF,TGTGCCACGACGGACAGGAGAGATCAGCCCCAGCATTTT
many,.,TRBV28,TRBJ1-6,CASSFGGGGLDNSPLHF,TGTGCCAGCAGTTTCGGCGGAGGCGGATTGGATAATTCACCCCTCCACTTT
many,.,TRBV4-1,TRBJ2-7,CASSQDRGTYEQYF,TGCGCCAGCAGCCAAGATCGCGGGACCTACGAGCAGTACTTC
many,.,TRBV7-2,TRBJ1-6,CASSPGRVNRSPLHF,TGTGCCAGCAGCCCCGGTCGTGTGAATCGTTCACCCCTCCACTTT
.,.,TRBV7-6,TRBJ1-6,CASSSNRNSPLHF,TGTGCCAGCAGCTCCAACAGAAATTCACCCCTCCACTTT
many,TRBD1,TRBV5-1,TRBJ2-7,CASSETDRGFYEQYF,TGCGCCAGCAGCGAAACCGACAGGGGGTTCTACGAGCAGTACTTC
.,.,TRBV2,TRBJ1-5,CASSEYTLNQPQHF,TGTGCCAGCAGTGAATACACATTGAATCAGCCCCAGCATTTT
once,TRBD1,TRBV10-3,TRBJ1-1,CAIKWGTENTEAFF,TGTGCCATCAAGTGGGGGACAGAGAACACTGAAGCTTTCTTT
.,TRBD2,TRBV6-4,TRBJ2-2,CASRASGLAGVAGELFF,TGTGCCAGCAGAGCCTCGGGACTAGCGGGAGTGGCCGGGGAGCTGTTTTTT
many,.,TRBV2,TRBJ2-7,CASSVNSLNEQYF,TGTGCCAGCAGTGTTAACTCTTTGAACGAGCAGTACTTC
many,.,TRBV20-1,TRBJ1-5,CSARPDAAQPQHF,TGCAGTGCTAGACCTGACGCGGCTCAGCCCCAGCATTTT
many,TRBD1,TRBV10-3,TRBJ1-1,CAISESGRGSGF,TGTGCCATCAGTGAGTCGGGCAGGGGGTCGGGATTT
many,.,TRBV2,TRBJ2-7,CASSPTYYEQYF,TGTGCCAGCAGCCCCACTTACTACGAGCAGTACTTC
.,TRBD1,TRBV10-3,TRBJ1-2,CATRGGRKDYGYTF,TGTGCCACGAGAGGGGGCAGAAAAGACTATGGCTACACCTTC
.,TRBD1,TRBV27,TRBJ2-7,CASRFGTGGEEQYF,TGTGCCAGCAGATTCGGGACAGGGGGCGAGGAGCAGTACTTC
.,TRBD1,TRBV11-2,TRBJ1-2,CASSRTGGLNGYTF,TGTGCCAGCAGCCGGACAGGGGGCTTGAATGGCTACACCTTC
.,.,TRBV4-1,TRBJ2-7,CASSQVSGGYEQYF,TGCGCCAGCAGCCAAGTTTCCGGGGGCTACGAGCAGTACTTC
.,TRBD1,TRBV30,TRBJ2-7,CAWSAGTGTYEQYF,TGTGCCTGGAGTGCCGGGACAGGGACGTACGAGCAGTACTTC
many,.,TRBV7-9,TRBJ2-7,CASSAGQPHEQYF,TGTGCCAGCAGCGCCGGACAGCCACACGAGCAGTACTTC
.,TRBD1,TRBV6-1,TRBJ1-6,CASGTWDRDSPLHF,TGTGCCAGCGGCACCTGGGACAGAGATTCACCCCTCCACTTT
.,TRBD1,TRBV27,TRBJ2-7,CASSLGGTGGYEQYF,TGTGCCAGCAGTTTAGGGGGGACAGGGGGCTACGAGCAGTACTTC
many,.,TRBV20-1,TRBJ1-2,CSAPLTKNYGYTF,TGCAGTGCCCCCCTTACAAAGAACTATGGCTACACCTTC
few,TRBD2,TRBV7-2,TRBJ2-2,CASSLRRGLAGVVPGELFF,TGTGCCAGCAGCTTACGCCGGGGGCTAGCGGGAGTAGTTCCCGGGGAGCTGTTTTTT
many,TRBD1,TRBV5-6,TRBJ2-4,CASSRWDRERTIQYF,TGTGCCAGCAGTCGTTGGGACAGGGAACGGACCATTCAGTACTTC
many,.,TRBV6-5,TRBJ1-2,CASSSPGILGYGYTF,TGTGCCAGCAGTTCTCCAGGGATCCTTGGCTATGGCTACACCTTC
.,TRBD2,TRBV20-1,TRBJ2-7,CSASGGTAYEQYF,TGCAGTGCCAGCGGGGGGACGGCCTACGAGCAGTACTTC